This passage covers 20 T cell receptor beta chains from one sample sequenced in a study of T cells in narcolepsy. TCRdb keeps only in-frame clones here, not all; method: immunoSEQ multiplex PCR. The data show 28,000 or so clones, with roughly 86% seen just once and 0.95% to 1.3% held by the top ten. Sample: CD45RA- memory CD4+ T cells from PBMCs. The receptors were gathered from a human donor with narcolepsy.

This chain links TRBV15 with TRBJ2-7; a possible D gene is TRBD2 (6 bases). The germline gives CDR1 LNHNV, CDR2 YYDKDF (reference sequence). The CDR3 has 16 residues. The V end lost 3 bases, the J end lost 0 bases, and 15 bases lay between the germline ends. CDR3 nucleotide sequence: TGTGCCACCAGCAGGCTAGGCGGGGTTAGCTCCTACGAGCAGTACTTC. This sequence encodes CATSRLGGVSSYEQYF.

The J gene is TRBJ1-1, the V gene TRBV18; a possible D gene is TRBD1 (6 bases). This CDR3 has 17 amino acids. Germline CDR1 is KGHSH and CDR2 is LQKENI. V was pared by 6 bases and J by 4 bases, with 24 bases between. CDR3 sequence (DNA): TGTGCCAGCTCTCCCGACAATGTGGTCCTCAGGGGCACTGAAGCTTTCTTT. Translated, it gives CASSPDNVVLRGTEAFF.

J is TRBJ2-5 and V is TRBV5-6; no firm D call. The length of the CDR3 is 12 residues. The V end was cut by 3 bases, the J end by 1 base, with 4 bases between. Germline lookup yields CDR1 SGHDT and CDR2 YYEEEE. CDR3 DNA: TGTGCCAGCAGCTGGGCCCAAGAGACCCAGTACTTC. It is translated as CASSWAQETQYF. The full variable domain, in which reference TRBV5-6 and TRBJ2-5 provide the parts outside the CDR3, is DAGVTQSPTHLIKTRGQQVTLRCSPKSGHDTVSWYQQALGQGPQFIFQYYEEEERQRGNFPDRFSGHQFPNYSSELNVNALLLGDSALYLCASSWAQETQYFGPGTRLLVL.

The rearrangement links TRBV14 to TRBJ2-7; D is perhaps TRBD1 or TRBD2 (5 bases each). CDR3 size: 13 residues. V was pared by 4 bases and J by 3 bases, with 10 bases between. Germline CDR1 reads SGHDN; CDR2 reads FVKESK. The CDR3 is CASSRRGIYEQYF. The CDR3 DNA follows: TGTGCCAGCAGCCGCCGGGGCATCTACGAGCAGTACTTC.

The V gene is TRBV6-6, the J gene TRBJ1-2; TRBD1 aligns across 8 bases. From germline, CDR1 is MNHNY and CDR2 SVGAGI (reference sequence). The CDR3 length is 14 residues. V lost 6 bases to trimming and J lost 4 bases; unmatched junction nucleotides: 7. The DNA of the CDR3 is TGTGCCAGCAGCCCACAGGGACAGGCCTATGGCTACACCTTC. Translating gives CASSPQGQAYGYTF.

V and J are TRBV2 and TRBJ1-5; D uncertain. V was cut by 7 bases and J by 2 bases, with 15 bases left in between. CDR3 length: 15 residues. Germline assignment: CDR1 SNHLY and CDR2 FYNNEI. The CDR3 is CASTDLLPGNQPQHF. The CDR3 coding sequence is TGTGCCAGCACGGACCTACTCCCCGGCAATCAGCCCCAGCATTTT.

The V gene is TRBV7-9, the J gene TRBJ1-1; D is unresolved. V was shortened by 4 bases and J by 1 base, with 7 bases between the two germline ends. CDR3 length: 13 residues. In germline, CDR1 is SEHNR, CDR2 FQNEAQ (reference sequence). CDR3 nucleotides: TGTGCCAGCAGCTCTGACGGGAACACTGAAGCTTTCTTT. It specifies CASSSDGNTEAFF. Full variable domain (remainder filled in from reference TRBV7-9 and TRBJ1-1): DTGVSQNPRHKITKRGQNVTFRCDPISEHNRLYWYRQTLGQGPEFLTYFQNEAQLEKSRLLSDRFSAERPKGSFSTLEIQRTEQGDSAMYLCASSSDGNTEAFFGQGTRLTVV.

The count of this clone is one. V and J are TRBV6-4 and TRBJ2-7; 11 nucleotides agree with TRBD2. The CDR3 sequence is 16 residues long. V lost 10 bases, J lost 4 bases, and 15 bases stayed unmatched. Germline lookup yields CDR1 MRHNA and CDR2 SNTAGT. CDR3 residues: CAKPSTGTSGPYEQYF. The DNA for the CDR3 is TGTGCCAAGCCTTCGACCGGGACTAGCGGCCCATACGAGCAGTACTTC.

The CDR3 region is CASSGRLSSYEQYF. CDR3 in DNA: TGTGCCAGCAGCGGAAGACTAAGCTCCTACGAGCAGTACTTC. The chain is built from TRBV7-8 and TRBJ2-7, with D perhaps matching TRBD2 (5 bases). The CDR3 contains 14 residues. V lost 5 bases, J lost 0 bases, and 11 bases lay in between. Germline V gene data show CDR1 as SGHVS and CDR2 as FQNEAQ.

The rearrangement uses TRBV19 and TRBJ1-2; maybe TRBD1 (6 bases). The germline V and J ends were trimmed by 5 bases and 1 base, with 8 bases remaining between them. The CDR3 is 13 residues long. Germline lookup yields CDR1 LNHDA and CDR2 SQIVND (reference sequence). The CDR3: CASSGQINYGYTF. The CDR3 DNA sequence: TGTGCCAGTAGTGGACAGATTAACTATGGCTACACCTTC.

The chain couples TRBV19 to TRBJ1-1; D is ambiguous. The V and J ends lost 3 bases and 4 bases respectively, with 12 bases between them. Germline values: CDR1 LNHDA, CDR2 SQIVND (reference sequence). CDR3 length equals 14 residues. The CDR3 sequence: CASSMGLSGTEAFF. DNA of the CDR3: TGTGCCAGTAGTATGGGGTTATCGGGCACTGAAGCTTTCTTT.

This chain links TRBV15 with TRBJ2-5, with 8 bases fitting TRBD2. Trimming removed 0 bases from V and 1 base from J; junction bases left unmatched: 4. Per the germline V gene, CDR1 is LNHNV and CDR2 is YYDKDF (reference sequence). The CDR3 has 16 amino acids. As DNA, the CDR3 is TGTGCCACCAGCAGAGATTCGGCGGGGGGCCAAGAGACCCAGTACTTC. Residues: CATSRDSAGGQETQYF.

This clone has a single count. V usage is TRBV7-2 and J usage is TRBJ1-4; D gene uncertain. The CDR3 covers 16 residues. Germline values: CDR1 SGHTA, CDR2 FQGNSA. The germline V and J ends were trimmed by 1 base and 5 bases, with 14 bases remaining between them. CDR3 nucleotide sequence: TGTGCCAGCAGCTTAGACAACCACCCCAGGAATGAAAAACTGTTTTTT. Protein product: CASSLDNHPRNEKLFF.

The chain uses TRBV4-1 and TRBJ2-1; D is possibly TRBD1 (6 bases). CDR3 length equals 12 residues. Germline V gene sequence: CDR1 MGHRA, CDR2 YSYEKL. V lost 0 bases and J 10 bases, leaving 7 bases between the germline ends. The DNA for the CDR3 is TGCGCCAGCAGCCAAGATAGGGGGGAGCAGTTCTTC. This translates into CASSQDRGEQFF.

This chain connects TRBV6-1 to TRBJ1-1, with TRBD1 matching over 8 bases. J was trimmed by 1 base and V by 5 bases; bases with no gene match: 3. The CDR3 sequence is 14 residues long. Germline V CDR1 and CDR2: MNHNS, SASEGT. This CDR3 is CASSHRGGNTEAFF. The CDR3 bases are TGTGCCAGCAGTCACAGGGGGGGGAACACTGAAGCTTTCTTT.

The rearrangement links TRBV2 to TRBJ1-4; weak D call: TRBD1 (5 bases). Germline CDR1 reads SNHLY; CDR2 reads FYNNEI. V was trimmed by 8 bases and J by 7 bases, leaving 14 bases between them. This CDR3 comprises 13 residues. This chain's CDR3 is CASRGGFGEKLFF. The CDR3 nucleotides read TGTGCCAGCCGGGGGGGGTTCGGTGAAAAACTGTTTTTT.

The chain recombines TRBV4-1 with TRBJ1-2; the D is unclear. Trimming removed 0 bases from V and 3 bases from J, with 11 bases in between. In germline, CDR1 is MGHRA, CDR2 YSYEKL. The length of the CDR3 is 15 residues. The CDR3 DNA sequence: TGCGCCAGCAGCCAAGACTGGGAAGCTGACTATGGCTACACCTTC. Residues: CASSQDWEADYGYTF.

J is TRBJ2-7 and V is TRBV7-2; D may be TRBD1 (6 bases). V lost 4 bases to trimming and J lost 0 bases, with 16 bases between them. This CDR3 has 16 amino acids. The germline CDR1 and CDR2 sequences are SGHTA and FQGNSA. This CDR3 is CASSSPHVGASYEQYF. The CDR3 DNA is TGTGCCAGCAGCTCCCCCCACGTGGGGGCCTCCTACGAGCAGTACTTC.

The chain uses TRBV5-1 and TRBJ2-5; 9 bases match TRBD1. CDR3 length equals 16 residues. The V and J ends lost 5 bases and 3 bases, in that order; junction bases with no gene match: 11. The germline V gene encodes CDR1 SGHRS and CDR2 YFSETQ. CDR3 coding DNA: TGCGCCAGCAGTTTACGCCCGGGACAGGGAGAAGAGACCCAGTACTTC. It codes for CASSLRPGQGEETQYF. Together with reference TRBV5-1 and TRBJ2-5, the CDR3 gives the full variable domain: KAGVTQTPRYLIKTRGQQVTLSCSPISGHRSVSWYQQTPGQGLQFLFEYFSETQRNKGNFPGRFSGRQFSNSRSEMNVSTLELGDSALYLCASSLRPGQGEETQYFGPGTRLLVL.

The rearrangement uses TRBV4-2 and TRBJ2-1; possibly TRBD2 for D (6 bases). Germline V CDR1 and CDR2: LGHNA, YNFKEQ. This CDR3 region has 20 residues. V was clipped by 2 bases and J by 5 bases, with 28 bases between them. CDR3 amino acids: CASSQHNRSTSPTGDNEQFF. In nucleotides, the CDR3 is TGTGCCAGCAGCCAACACAACAGGTCAACTAGCCCCACCGGAGACAATGAGCAGTTCTTC.